This passage covers 23 T cell receptor beta chains from one sample sequenced in a study of ipilimumab plus nivolumab after autologous stem cell transplantation. Profiling relied on immunoSEQ multiplex PCR, and the TCRdb table lists in-frame clones only, not all of them. The sample contains tens of thousands of clones, about 91% of which appear only once. The sample consisted of PBMCs, taken in a trial of ipilimumab plus nivolumab as post-transplant consolidation. These receptors came from a male donor with multiple myeloma.

The chain employs TRBV28 and TRBJ2-5, with unresolved D. Deletions cut 5 bases from V and 5 bases from J, with 18 bases between. The CDR3 loop spans 15 amino acids. The V gene's germline CDR1 is MDHEN and CDR2 SYDVKM. The CDR3 is CASSPPLGGGETQYF. CDR3 DNA: TGTGCCAGCAGTCCCCCGTTGGGCGGTGGTGAGACCCAGTACTTC.

The rearrangement links TRBV5-1 to TRBJ1-1, with D hard to call. The germline V and J ends were trimmed by 0 bases and 0 bases, with 3 bases remaining between them. This CDR3 spans 13 amino acids. CDR1 is SGHRS and CDR2 is YFSETQ in the germline V gene. CDR3 nucleotides: TGCGCCAGCAGCTTGGTACTGAACACTGAAGCTTTCTTT. It encodes CASSLVLNTEAFF.

This chain connects TRBV7-9 to TRBJ1-2, with a possible D match to TRBD1 (5 bases). The CDR3 is made up of 13 amino acids. The germline V gene encodes CDR1 SEHNR and CDR2 FQNEAQ (reference sequence). The V end lost 3 bases, the J end lost 1 base, and 6 bases lay between the germline ends. The CDR3 DNA reads as TGTGCCAGCAGCTTTGGGGGTAACTATGGCTACACCTTC. It yields the protein CASSFGGNYGYTF.

CDR3 DNA sequence: TGCGCCAGCAGGACAGGGGAGACCCAGTACTTC. As protein: CASRTGETQYF. The chain links TRBV5-1 to TRBJ2-5; the match to TRBD1 covers 7 bases. Germline V gene sequence: CDR1 SGHRS, CDR2 YFSETQ. The CDR3 has 11 amino acids. Trimming removed 5 bases from V and 5 bases from J; junction bases left unmatched: 0.

This clone is categorized as medium-sized. V usage is TRBV5-4 and J usage is TRBJ1-1; D remains ambiguous. The CDR3 consists of 15 residues. V lost 0 bases to trimming and J lost 4 bases, with 13 bases between them. Germline CDR1 reads SGHNT; CDR2 reads YYREEE (reference sequence). The CDR3 region is CASSLDRSVGTEAFF. In nucleotides, the CDR3 is TGTGCCAGCAGCTTGGACCGGAGTGTAGGCACTGAAGCTTTCTTT.

The chain has TRBV28 and TRBJ1-6; no definite D call. The germline V and J ends were trimmed by 2 bases and 14 bases, with 7 bases remaining between them. CDR3 length: 11 residues. Germline V lookup: CDR1 MDHEN, CDR2 SYDVKM. The CDR3 DNA sequence: TGTGCCAGCAGTTTAGAACGATCCCTCCACTTT. Translating it yields CASSLERSLHF.

V gene TRBV4-2 combines with J gene TRBJ2-7, with 8 bases that match TRBD1. The CDR3 is 17 residues long. Germline V gene data show CDR1 as LGHNA and CDR2 as YNFKEQ. Trimming took 0 bases from V and 0 from J; bases not matched to a gene: 7. DNA of the CDR3: TGTGCCAGCAGCCAAGATTCCAGGGGGCTAACCTCCTACGAGCAGTACTTC. It translates to CASSQDSRGLTSYEQYF.

Only one count was recorded for this clone. The V gene is TRBV4-1, the J gene TRBJ2-1, with D unresolved. Trimming shortened V by 0 bases and J by 7 bases, and 10 bases separated the two germline ends. The CDR3 runs 14 residues. Germline-derived CDR1 and CDR2 are MGHRA and YSYEKL. The CDR3 region is CASSQETRQNEQFF. The CDR3 nucleotides are TGCGCCAGCAGCCAAGAAACAAGACAAAATGAGCAGTTCTTC.

The chain joins TRBV9 to TRBJ2-5; D is uncertain. CDR3 length: 14 residues. Trimming shortened V by 0 bases and J by 5 bases, and 11 bases separated the two germline ends. From germline, CDR1 is SGDLS and CDR2 YYNGEE. CDR3 amino acids: CASSVAHSRETQYF. CDR3 DNA: TGTGCCAGCAGCGTAGCCCACTCCAGGGAGACCCAGTACTTC.

Here the CDR3 reads CASSWDRPGETQYF. The CDR3 DNA reads TGCGCCAGCAGCTGGGACAGGCCCGGAGAGACCCAGTACTTC. This chain links TRBV5-1 with TRBJ2-5, with 8 nucleotides matching TRBD1. Looked up from germline, CDR1 is SGHRS and CDR2 is YFSETQ. This CDR3 comprises 14 residues. V lost 3 bases to trimming and J lost 4 bases; unmatched junction nucleotides: 5.

The V gene is TRBV7-9, the J gene TRBJ2-2; D is unclear. This CDR3 spans 16 amino acids. Between the trimmed V and J ends, which lost 5 bases and 1 base, there was a span of 14 bases. Germline loops: CDR1 SEHNR, CDR2 FQNEAQ (reference sequence). The CDR3 nucleotides are TGTGCCAGCAGCCCCGCAGCGATCAAGAACACCGGGGAGCTGTTTTTT. This codes for CASSPAAIKNTGELFF.

This clone was counted a single time. The gene calls are TRBV11-1 and TRBJ2-2; D gene uncertain. The CDR3 has 14 residues. The germline V and J ends were trimmed by 1 base and 5 bases, with 8 bases remaining between them. The germline V gene encodes CDR1 SGHAT and CDR2 FQDESV (reference sequence). The CDR3 reads CASSLGRNTGELFF. As DNA, the CDR3 is TGTGCCAGCAGCTTAGGGCGGAATACCGGGGAGCTGTTTTTT. The whole variable domain, filled in from reference TRBV11-1 and TRBJ2-2, reads EAEVAQSPRYKITEKSQAVAFWCDPISGHATLYWYRQILGQGPELLVQFQDESVVDDSQLPKDRFSAERLKGVDSTLKIQPAELGDSAMYLCASSLGRNTGELFFGEGSRLTVL.

The chain employs TRBV5-6 and TRBJ2-5; 9 positions match TRBD1. CDR1 and CDR2 (germline): SGHDT, YYEEEE. The length of the CDR3 is 13 residues. V shed 3 bases and J 5 bases; nucleotides not matched to a gene: 2. In DNA, the CDR3 is TGTGCCAGCAGCTGGGACAGGGCGGAGACCCAGTACTTC. Translated: CASSWDRAETQYF.

The rearrangement uses TRBV2 and TRBJ1-5; 7 bases map to TRBD1. The CDR3 is 14 residues long. In germline, CDR1 is SNHLY, CDR2 FYNNEI. Trimming removed 3 bases from V and 5 bases from J; junction bases left unmatched: 4. The CDR3 sequence: CASSDIQGYQPQHF. CDR3 coding DNA: TGTGCCAGCAGTGATATACAGGGGTATCAGCCCCAGCATTTT.

The J gene is TRBJ2-7, the V gene TRBV27, with 8 bases that match TRBD1. V lost 4 bases and J lost 3; bases outside the gene matches: 5. The germline gives CDR1 MNHEY, CDR2 SMNVEV (reference sequence). The CDR3 has 14 amino acids. The CDR3 here is CASSYTGGFYEQYF. DNA for the CDR3: TGTGCCAGCAGTTATACAGGGGGGTTCTACGAGCAGTACTTC.

This clone has a handful of counts. The chain links TRBV7-9 to TRBJ1-1; 11 nucleotides agree with TRBD1. The V gene's germline CDR1 is SEHNR and CDR2 FQNEAQ (reference sequence). V was clipped by 5 bases and J by 5 bases; unmatched bases: 7. The CDR3 length is 15 residues. The CDR3 loop is CASSPSGTGGTEAFF. The CDR3 DNA sequence: TGTGCCAGCAGCCCCTCCGGGACAGGGGGGACTGAAGCTTTCTTT.

The V call is TRBV25-1, the J call TRBJ2-5, with 12 nucleotides matching TRBD2. The CDR3 runs 15 residues. The germline gives CDR1 MGHDK, CDR2 SYGVNS. V shed 6 bases and J 4 bases; nucleotides not matched to a gene: 6. The CDR3 DNA reads TGTGCCAGCAGCTCTAGCGGGAGGGCAAGAGAGACCCAGTACTTC. Encoded protein: CASSSSGRARETQYF.

This chain links TRBV29-1 with TRBJ2-3; D remains unclear. There are 14 residues in the CDR3. Germline CDR1 and CDR2: SQVTM and ANQGSEA. The V end was cut by 0 bases, the J end by 4 bases, with 11 bases between. CDR3 sequence: CSVEDRLVADTQYF. Written as DNA, the CDR3 is TGCAGCGTTGAAGACCGATTGGTGGCAGATACGCAGTATTTT.

This chain joins TRBV18 and TRBJ1-4; 7 positions match TRBD1. After removal of 5 bases from V and 4 bases from J, the junction contained 4 bases not matched to a gene. CDR1 is KGHSH and CDR2 is LQKENI in the germline V gene. The CDR3 contains 14 residues. The CDR3 DNA reads as TGTGCCAGCTCAACTGGACAGGATAATGAAAAACTGTTTTTT. It yields the protein CASSTGQDNEKLFF.

As regards this clone: Other DNA variants within this sample encode the same CDR3. The V call is TRBV2, the J call TRBJ2-2; TRBD1 matches at 8 bases. This CDR3 is built from 15 residues. Germline lookup yields CDR1 SNHLY and CDR2 FYNNEI. Trimming at V came to 7 bases and at J to 7 bases, leaving 11 bases not matched to a gene. The CDR3 reads CASNGQGAASGELFF. The CDR3 DNA reads as TGTGCCAGCAATGGACAGGGAGCGGCTAGCGGGGAGCTGTTTTTT.

The gene calls are TRBV4-1 and TRBJ1-6, with D hard to call. Germline CDR1 is MGHRA and CDR2 is YSYEKL. Trimming left V 1 base short and J 10 bases short, with 8 bases between. There are 13 residues in the CDR3. The CDR3 loop is CASSQVPESPLHF. CDR3 nucleotide sequence: TGCGCCAGCAGCCAAGTACCCGAATCACCCCTCCACTTT.

The chain recombines TRBV7-2 with TRBJ1-2; TRBD1 matches at 7 bases. The CDR3 runs 15 residues. CDR1 is SGHTA and CDR2 is FQGNSA in the germline V gene. J lost 2 bases, V lost 5 bases, and 8 bases had no gene match. The CDR3 bases are TGTGCCAGCAGCCCCCGACAGGGAGGGAACTATGGCTACACCTTC. Amino acid sequence: CASSPRQGGNYGYTF.

The table lists this clone with a few counts. This chain joins TRBV4-3 and TRBJ1-1; unclear D gene. The V end lost 3 bases, the J end lost 2 bases, and 13 bases lay between the germline ends. CDR1 is LGHNA and CDR2 is YSLEER in the germline V gene. This CDR3 comprises 15 residues. The CDR3 spells CASSHAPTLNTEAFF. CDR3 DNA: TGCGCCAGCAGCCACGCTCCGACGCTAAACACTGAAGCTTTCTTT.